The next 10 T cell receptor beta chains were all read from a single sample in a study of blood T cell repertoires in COVID-19. TCRdb keeps only in-frame clones here, not all; method: immunoSEQ multiplex PCR. The data hold approximately 250,000 clones, with 70% to 90% observed a single time. The sample was PBMCs or T cells enriched from blood (not recorded which). These receptors originate from a woman aged 45-65 years with acute COVID-19.

This chain links TRBV10-2 with TRBJ2-5, with TRBD2 matching over 10 bases. CDR1 is WSHSY, CDR2 SAAADI, per germline. V lost 8 bases and J lost 4; bases outside the gene matches: 1. The CDR3 spans 12 residues. CDR3 in amino acids: CASWTSGETQYF. DNA of the CDR3: TGCGCCAGCTGGACTAGCGGAGAGACCCAGTACTTC.

This clone showed up just a few times. The chain recombines TRBV30 with TRBJ2-7; a possible D gene is TRBD2 (5 bases). The CDR3 is 12 amino acids. Germline V gene data show CDR1 as GTSNPN and CDR2 as SVGIG (reference sequence). The ends were cut back, 0 bases at V and 7 bases at J, with 10 bases in the middle. CDR3 nucleotides: TGTGCCTGGAGTGTACTAGGTCAGGAGCAGTACTTC. Protein sequence: CAWSVLGQEQYF.

The chain combines TRBV5-6 with TRBJ1-1; 10 bases map to TRBD1. Per the germline V gene, CDR1 is SGHDT and CDR2 is YYEEEE. This CDR3 contains 15 residues. Trimming removed 4 bases from V and 5 bases from J; junction bases left unmatched: 8. CDR3 residues: CASSGRQGALTEAFF. Written as DNA, the CDR3 is TGTGCCAGCAGCGGCCGACAGGGGGCGTTAACTGAAGCTTTCTTT.

The chain uses TRBV7-2 and TRBJ1-6, with D unresolved. The CDR3 is 16 residues long. Trimming pared 8 bases from V and 7 bases from J, leaving 21 bases between. The germline V gene encodes CDR1 SGHTA and CDR2 FQGNSA. The CDR3 sequence is CASRHPGNQINSPLHF. The CDR3 nucleotides are TGTGCCAGCCGACACCCCGGGAACCAGATAAATTCACCCCTCCACTTT.

The chain carries TRBV5-1 and TRBJ2-2; D is ambiguous. Germline V gives CDR1 SGHRS, CDR2 YFSETQ. The CDR3 covers 15 residues. The V end was cut by 2 bases, the J end by 0 bases, with 8 bases between. For the CDR3, the DNA is TGCGCCAGCAGCTTCGAGCACCCGAACACCGGGGAGCTGTTTTTT. Protein product: CASSFEHPNTGELFF.

V gene TRBV7-9 combines with J gene TRBJ1-1; D is perhaps TRBD1 (5 bases). CDR3 length: 17 residues. CDR1 and CDR2 (germline): SEHNR, FQNEAQ (reference sequence). V shed 3 bases and J shed 6 bases, with 23 bases lying between them. The CDR3 loop reads CASSFMGGVSEDPEAFF. Here the CDR3 DNA reads TGTGCCAGCAGCTTTATGGGGGGGGTCAGCGAGGACCCTGAAGCTTTCTTT.

The chain has TRBV9 and TRBJ2-2; D perhaps matches TRBD1 (6 bases). The CDR3 covers 13 residues. V lost 7 bases and J lost 4, with 11 bases in between. Germline-derived CDR1 and CDR2 are SGDLS and YYNGEE. CDR3 DNA: TGTGCCAGCTCCGGGACACCCACCGGGGAGCTGTTTTTT. Translation gives CASSGTPTGELFF. Looking up the rest from reference TRBV9 and TRBJ2-2 gives the full variable domain: DSGVTQTPKHLITATGQRVTLRCSPRSGDLSVYWYQQSLDQGLQFLIQYYNGEERAKGNILERFSAQQFPDLHSELNLSSLELGDSALYFCASSGTPTGELFFGEGSRLTVL.

CDR3 residues: CASSTAGQGYGNQPQHF. CDR3 DNA: TGTGCCAGTAGTACGGCCGGACAGGGGTATGGGAATCAGCCCCAGCATTTT. The genes are TRBV19 and TRBJ1-5, with 9 positions matching TRBD1. CDR1 and CDR2 from the germline V gene are LNHDA and SQIVND (reference sequence). Trimming at V came to 4 bases and at J to 4 bases, leaving 11 bases not matched to a gene. The CDR3 length is 17 residues.

The chain recombines TRBV4-3 with TRBJ1-6; D perhaps matches TRBD1 (6 bases). Trimming took 3 bases from V and 7 from J, leaving 16 bases between them. CDR1 and CDR2 (germline): LGHNA, YSLEER. This CDR3 spans 16 amino acids. CDR3 protein: CASSQETGLGNSPLHF. The CDR3 DNA reads as TGCGCCAGCAGCCAGGAAACAGGGTTGGGGAATTCACCCCTCCACTTT.

The chain couples TRBV10-1 to TRBJ2-1; tentatively, D is TRBD1 (5 bases). Between the trimmed V and J ends, which lost 3 bases and 7 bases, there was a span of 16 bases. CDR1 and CDR2 from the germline V gene are WNHNN and SYGVQD (reference sequence). The CDR3 sequence is 15 residues long. Here the CDR3 reads CASSDAGKVNNEQFF. The CDR3 coding sequence is TGCGCCAGCAGTGACGCAGGGAAGGTGAATAATGAGCAGTTCTTC.